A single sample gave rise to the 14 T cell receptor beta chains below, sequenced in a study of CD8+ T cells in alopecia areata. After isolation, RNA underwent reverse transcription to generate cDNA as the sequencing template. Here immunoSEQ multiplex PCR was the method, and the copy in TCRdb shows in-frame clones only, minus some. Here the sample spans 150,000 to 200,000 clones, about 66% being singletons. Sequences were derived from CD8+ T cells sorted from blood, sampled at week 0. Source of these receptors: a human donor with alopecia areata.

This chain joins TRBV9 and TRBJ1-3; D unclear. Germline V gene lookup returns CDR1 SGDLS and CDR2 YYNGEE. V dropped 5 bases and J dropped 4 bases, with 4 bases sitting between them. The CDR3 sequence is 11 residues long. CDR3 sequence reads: CASRQGNTIYF. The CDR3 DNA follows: TGTGCCAGCAGGCAAGGAAACACCATATATTTT.

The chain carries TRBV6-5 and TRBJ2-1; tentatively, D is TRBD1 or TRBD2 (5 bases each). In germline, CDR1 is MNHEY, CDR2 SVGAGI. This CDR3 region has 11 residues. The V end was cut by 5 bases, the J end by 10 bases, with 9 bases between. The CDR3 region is CASSPGQEQFF. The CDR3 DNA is TGTGCCAGCAGTCCGGGGCAGGAGCAGTTCTTC.

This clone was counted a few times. This CDR3 is CASSPSGAIQETQYF. DNA of the CDR3: TGTGCCAGCAGCCCTAGCGGGGCGATTCAAGAGACCCAGTACTTC. J is TRBJ2-5 and V is TRBV5-4, with 9 bases identical to TRBD2. CDR3 length: 15 amino acids. V lost 4 bases and J lost 2; bases outside the gene matches: 6. Germline CDR1 SGHNT, CDR2 YYREEE (reference sequence).

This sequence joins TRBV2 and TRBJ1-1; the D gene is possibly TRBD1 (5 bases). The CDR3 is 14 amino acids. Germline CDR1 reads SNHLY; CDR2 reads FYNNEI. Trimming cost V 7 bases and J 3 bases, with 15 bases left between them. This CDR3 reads CASIHRLTDTEAFF. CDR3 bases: TGTGCCAGCATCCACAGGTTAACGGACACTGAAGCTTTCTTT. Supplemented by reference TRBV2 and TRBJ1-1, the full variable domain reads EPEVTQTPSHQVTQMGQEVILRCVPISNHLYFYWYRQILGQKVEFLVSFYNNEISEKSEIFDDQFSVERPDGSNFTLKIRSTKLEDSAMYFCASIHRLTDTEAFFGQGTRLTVV.

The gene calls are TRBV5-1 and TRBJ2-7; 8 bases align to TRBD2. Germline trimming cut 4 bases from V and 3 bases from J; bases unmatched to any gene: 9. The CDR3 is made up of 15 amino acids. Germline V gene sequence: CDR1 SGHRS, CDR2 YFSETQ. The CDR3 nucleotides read TGCGCCAGCAGCCTGCGGGCGCGGGGGGACTACGAGCAGTACTTC. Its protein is CASSLRARGDYEQYF.

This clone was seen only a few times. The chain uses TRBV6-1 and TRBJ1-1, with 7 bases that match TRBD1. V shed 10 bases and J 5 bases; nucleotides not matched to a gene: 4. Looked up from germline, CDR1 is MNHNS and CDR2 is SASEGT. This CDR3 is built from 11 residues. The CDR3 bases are TGTGCCACCAGGGGGATAACTGAAGCTTTCTTT. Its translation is CATRGITEAFF.

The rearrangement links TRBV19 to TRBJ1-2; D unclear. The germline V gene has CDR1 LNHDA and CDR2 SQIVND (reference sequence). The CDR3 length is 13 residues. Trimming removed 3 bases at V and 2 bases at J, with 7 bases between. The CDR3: CASSMVINYGYTF. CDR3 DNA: TGTGCCAGTAGTATGGTCATAAACTATGGCTACACCTTC. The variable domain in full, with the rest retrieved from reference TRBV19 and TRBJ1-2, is DGGITQSPKYLFRKEGQNVTLSCEQNLNHDAMYWYRQDPGQGLRLIYYSQIVNDFQKGDIAEGYSVSREKKESFPLTVTSAQKNPTAFYLCASSMVINYGYTFGSGTRLTVV.

The CDR3 DNA reads as TGTGCCAGCAGTCCCCCCGACAGGGCGAGGGCTGGCTACACCTTC. Its protein product is CASSPPDRARAGYTF. The V gene is TRBV27, the J gene TRBJ1-2, with 7 bases lining up with TRBD1. V gave up 5 bases and J gave up 7 bases; unmatched junction bases: 13. Germline V gives CDR1 MNHEY, CDR2 SMNVEV (reference sequence). This CDR3 comprises 15 residues.

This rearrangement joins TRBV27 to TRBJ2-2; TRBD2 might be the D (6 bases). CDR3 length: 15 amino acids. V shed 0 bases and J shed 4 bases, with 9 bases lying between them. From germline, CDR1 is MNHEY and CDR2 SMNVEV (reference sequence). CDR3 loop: CASSLSGGSTGELFF. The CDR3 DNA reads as TGTGCCAGCAGTTTATCGGGAGGTTCCACCGGGGAGCTGTTTTTT.

CDR3 sequence reads: CASSREGLAENNEQFF. As DNA, the CDR3 is TGTGCCAGCAGCAGGGAGGGACTAGCGGAGAACAATGAGCAGTTCTTC. V usage is TRBV5-4 and J usage is TRBJ2-1, with 11 bases matching TRBD2. V shed 4 bases, J shed 5 bases, and the junction held 8 bases outside the gene matches. This CDR3 comprises 16 residues. Looked up from germline, CDR1 is SGHNT and CDR2 is YYREEE (reference sequence). Variable domain in full (rest from reference TRBV5-4 and TRBJ2-1): ETGVTQSPTHLIKTRGQQVTLRCSSQSGHNTVSWYQQALGQGPQFIFQYYREEENGRGNFPPRFSGLQFPNYSSELNVNALELDDSALYLCASSREGLAENNEQFFGPGTRLTVL.

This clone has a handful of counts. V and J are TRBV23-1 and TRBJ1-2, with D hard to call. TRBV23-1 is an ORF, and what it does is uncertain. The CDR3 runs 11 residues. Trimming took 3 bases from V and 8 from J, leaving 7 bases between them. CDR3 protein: CASSQGRGYTF. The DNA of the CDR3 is TGCGCCAGCAGTCAGGGCCGGGGCTACACCTTC.

The DNA of the CDR3 is TGCAGCGTTGGACAGTCTGGGGCCAACGTCCTGACTTTC. Its protein is CSVGQSGANVLTF. The rearrangement links TRBV29-1 to TRBJ2-6, with D tentatively TRBD1 (5 bases). Trimming cost V 4 bases and J 1 base, with 5 bases left between them. Germline V lookup: CDR1 SQVTM, CDR2 ANQGSEA. This CDR3 has 13 residues.

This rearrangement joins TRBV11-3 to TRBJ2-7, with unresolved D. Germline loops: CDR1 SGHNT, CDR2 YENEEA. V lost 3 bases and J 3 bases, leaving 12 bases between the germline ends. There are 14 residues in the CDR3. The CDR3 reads CASSFVTLHYEQYF. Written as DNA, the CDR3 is TGTGCCAGCAGCTTCGTGACCCTCCACTACGAGCAGTACTTC.

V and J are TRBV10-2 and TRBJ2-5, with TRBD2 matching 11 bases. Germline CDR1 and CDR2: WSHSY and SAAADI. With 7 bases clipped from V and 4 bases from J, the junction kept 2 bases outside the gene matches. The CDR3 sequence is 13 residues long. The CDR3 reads CASTSGGTETQYF. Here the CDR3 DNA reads TGCGCCAGCACTAGCGGGGGGACAGAGACCCAGTACTTC.